One and the same sample provided the 30 T cell receptor beta chains below, sequenced in a study of blood T cell repertoires in COVID-19. Assay used: immunoSEQ multiplex PCR; TCRdb lists only in-frame clones, some missing. The sample carries 300,000 or so clones, about nine tenths recorded once. Sequencing was carried out using PBMCs or T cells enriched from blood (not recorded which). These receptors were obtained from a man aged 60 to 69 who had recovered from COVID-19.

The chain joins TRBV19 to TRBJ2-7; TRBD1 agrees at 10 bases. This CDR3 has 15 amino acids. V shed 7 bases and J 3 bases; nucleotides not matched to a gene: 9. The V gene's germline CDR1 is LNHDA and CDR2 SQIVND (reference sequence). In DNA, the CDR3 is TGTGCCAGTAAACCCCGTGGGACAGGGGTCTACGAGCAGTACTTC. It yields the protein CASKPRGTGVYEQYF. Using reference TRBV19 and TRBJ2-7 for the parts outside the CDR3, the full variable domain is DGGITQSPKYLFRKEGQNVTLSCEQNLNHDAMYWYRQDPGQGLRLIYYSQIVNDFQKGDIAEGYSVSREKKESFPLTVTSAQKNPTAFYLCASKPRGTGVYEQYFGPGTRLTVT.

This clone was detected only a few times. The chain joins TRBV10-3 to TRBJ2-7; 9 positions match TRBD1. The length of the CDR3 is 15 residues. With V trimmed by 6 bases and J by 7 bases, 13 bases remained unmatched. CDR1 is ENHRY and CDR2 is SYGVKD in the germline V gene. The CDR3 region has the DNA TGTGCCATCAGAGAACAGGGGGCTTACGTCAAAGAGCAGTACTTC. Encoded protein: CAIREQGAYVKEQYF.

The chain employs TRBV6-6 and TRBJ1-1; D ambiguous. Germline lookup yields CDR1 MNHNY and CDR2 SVGAGI (reference sequence). The length of the CDR3 is 14 residues. V dropped 3 bases and J dropped 5 bases, with 13 bases sitting between them. This CDR3 is CASSYSQASTEAFF. The CDR3 coding sequence is TGTGCCAGCAGTTATTCGCAGGCGAGTACTGAAGCTTTCTTT.

The chain is built from TRBV7-2 and TRBJ2-3; D is ambiguous. CDR3 length: 15 residues. Germline loops: CDR1 SGHTA, CDR2 FQGNSA. V was trimmed by 2 bases and J by 2 bases, leaving 11 bases between them. CDR3 coding DNA: TGTGCCAGCAGCTTATGGCAGATGCCCACAGATACGCAGTATTTT. Translation gives CASSLWQMPTDTQYF.

This clone was observed once. An end of the junction does not agree with germline; a read error may underlie this. The rearrangement joins TRBV2 to TRBJ1-1, with a weak D call TRBD1 (5 bases). The CDR3 is 15 amino acids. Looked up from germline, CDR1 is SNHLY and CDR2 is FYNNEI. The CDR3 loop is CASREEGRVNTEAFF. CDR3 in DNA: TGTGCCAGCAGAGAAGAGGGCAGGGTGAACACTGAAGCTTTCTTT.

This chain uses TRBV30 with TRBJ2-3; TRBD2 agrees at 12 bases. The germline V gene has CDR1 GTSNPN and CDR2 SVGIG (reference sequence). The CDR3 extends over 15 amino acids. Trimming removed 3 bases from V and 2 bases from J; junction bases left unmatched: 3. The CDR3 bases are TGTGCCTGGAGGCGACTAGCGGGGGACACAGATACGCAGTATTTT. It codes for CAWRRLAGDTDTQYF.

This clone was seen just once. The chain couples TRBV7-3 to TRBJ2-3; D unclear. Germline CDR1 is SGHTA and CDR2 is FQGTGA. Trimming took off 1 base at V and 6 bases at J, with 8 bases between the two ends. There are 13 residues in the CDR3. CDR3 DNA: TGTGCCAGCAGCTTAAGGCGGCAGGATACGCAGTATTTT. Residues: CASSLRRQDTQYF.

The table lists this clone with a count of one. The chain joins TRBV7-9 to TRBJ1-2, with 9 nucleotides matching TRBD1. V trimming: 11 bases; J trimming: 2 bases; junction bases outside the gene matches: 6. The CDR3 sequence is 13 residues long. Looked up from germline, CDR1 is SEHNR and CDR2 is FQNEAQ (reference sequence). This CDR3 is CASNRGQNYGYTF. CDR3 coding DNA: TGTGCCTCAAACAGGGGGCAAAACTATGGCTACACCTTC.

This chain links TRBV5-1 with TRBJ2-1; 8 bases are a match to TRBD1. Germline lookup yields CDR1 SGHRS and CDR2 YFSETQ. The V and J ends lost 5 bases and 4 bases, in that order; junction bases with no gene match: 5. The CDR3 is made up of 14 amino acids. The CDR3 region has the DNA TGCGCCAGCAGGGGAGGACAGGGATACAATGAGCAGTTCTTC. Translating gives CASRGGQGYNEQFF.

V usage is TRBV24-1 and J usage is TRBJ2-1; 8 bases fit TRBD2. In germline, CDR1 is KGHDR, CDR2 SFDVKD. J was trimmed by 10 bases and V by 1 base; bases with no gene match: 2. The CDR3 contains 13 residues. CDR3 region: CATSDFRGGEQFF. CDR3 sequence (DNA): TGTGCCACCAGTGATTTCCGGGGGGGCGAGCAGTTCTTC.

This chain joins TRBV11-3 and TRBJ2-5, with 11 bases identical to TRBD1. V shed 5 bases and J 5 bases; nucleotides not matched to a gene: 7. The CDR3 covers 15 residues. Per germline, CDR1 SGHNT and CDR2 YENEEA. CDR3 loop: CASSLGQGARETQYF. The DNA for the CDR3 is TGTGCCAGCAGCCTTGGACAGGGGGCAAGGGAGACCCAGTACTTC.

This clone was counted once. J is TRBJ1-5 and V is TRBV6-5; tentatively, D is TRBD1 (6 bases). V lost 4 bases, J lost 6 bases, and 13 bases lay in between. The length of the CDR3 is 14 residues. From germline, CDR1 is MNHEY and CDR2 SVGAGI. The CDR3 protein is CASSLSGAIQPQHF. The CDR3, as DNA: TGTGCCAGCAGTTTATCAGGGGCGATTCAGCCCCAGCATTTT.

The chain uses TRBV6-6 and TRBJ2-6, with 9 nucleotides matching TRBD2. Germline loops: CDR1 MNHNY, CDR2 SVGAGI (reference sequence). The length of the CDR3 is 17 residues. V lost 8 bases to trimming and J lost 4 bases; unmatched junction nucleotides: 12. The CDR3 loop is CASRRAGGPSGANVLTF. CDR3 nucleotides: TGTGCCAGCCGTCGGGCGGGGGGGCCCTCCGGGGCCAACGTCCTGACTTTC.

The gene calls are TRBV5-8 and TRBJ1-2, with 8 positions matching TRBD1. Per the germline V gene, CDR1 is SGHTS and CDR2 is YDEGEE. This CDR3 spans 16 amino acids. V trimming: 2 bases; J trimming: 4 bases; junction bases outside the gene matches: 10. The CDR3 region has the DNA TGTGCCAGCAGCTTAGGACGGGGACAGGCCACCTATGGCTACACCTTC. This encodes CASSLGRGQATYGYTF.

V is TRBV19 and J is TRBJ2-5; 9 nucleotides match TRBD1. J lost 2 bases, V lost 7 bases, and 2 bases had no gene match. The CDR3 is 13 residues long. Germline values: CDR1 LNHDA, CDR2 SQIVND (reference sequence). CDR3 coding DNA: TGTGCCAGTATTGGGACAGGGCAAGAGACCCAGTACTTC. Translated: CASIGTGQETQYF. Together with reference TRBV19 and TRBJ2-5, the CDR3 gives the full variable domain: DGGITQSPKYLFRKEGQNVTLSCEQNLNHDAMYWYRQDPGQGLRLIYYSQIVNDFQKGDIAEGYSVSREKKESFPLTVTSAQKNPTAFYLCASIGTGQETQYFGPGTRLLVL.

This chain uses TRBV11-3 with TRBJ1-1, with TRBD1 matching over 9 bases. Trimming took 5 bases from V and 5 from J; bases not matched to a gene: 9. Germline lookup yields CDR1 SGHNT and CDR2 YENEEA. The CDR3 consists of 15 residues. CDR3 sequence: CASSPRDRARTEAFF. DNA of the CDR3: TGTGCCAGCAGCCCCCGGGACAGGGCTCGGACTGAAGCTTTCTTT.

The rearrangement uses TRBV12-3 or TRBV12-4 and TRBJ2-4, with TRBD2 as a possible D gene (6 bases). The length of the CDR3 is 12 residues. The ends were cut back, 6 bases at V and 12 bases at J, with 15 bases in the middle. The CDR3 sequence is CASRTRDSGQYF. In DNA, the CDR3 is TGTGCCAGCAGAACCCGGGACTCCGGTCAGTACTTC.

V usage is TRBV19 and J usage is TRBJ1-5; no clear D. Germline assignment: CDR1 LNHDA and CDR2 SQIVND (reference sequence). The CDR3 totals 17 residues. Trimming pared 1 base from V and 0 bases from J, leaving 13 bases between. The DNA of the CDR3 is TGTGCCAGTAGTATAGGACTTGGAGGGTATAGCAATCAGCCCCAGCATTTT. As protein: CASSIGLGGYSNQPQHF. Together with reference TRBV19 and TRBJ1-5, the CDR3 gives the full variable domain: DGGITQSPKYLFRKEGQNVTLSCEQNLNHDAMYWYRQDPGQGLRLIYYSQIVNDFQKGDIAEGYSVSREKKESFPLTVTSAQKNPTAFYLCASSIGLGGYSNQPQHFGDGTRLSIL.

The chain couples TRBV6-5 to TRBJ2-7; the match to TRBD1 covers 7 bases. With 5 bases clipped from V and 0 bases from J, the junction kept 1 base outside the gene matches. In germline, CDR1 is MNHEY, CDR2 SVGAGI. The CDR3 is 13 amino acids. In DNA, the CDR3 is TGTGCCAGCAGTCCAGGGGGCTCCTACGAGCAGTACTTC. Translation: CASSPGGSYEQYF.

The chain has TRBV7-8 and TRBJ1-5; a weak D match, TRBD1 (5 bases). The CDR3 sequence is 15 residues long. Per the germline V gene, CDR1 is SGHVS and CDR2 is FQNEAQ. The V and J ends lost 5 bases and 9 bases respectively, with 20 bases between them. CDR3 residues: CASSQMQGPSWPQHF. The DNA for the CDR3 is TGTGCCAGCAGCCAAATGCAGGGCCCTTCGTGGCCCCAGCATTTT.

V and J are TRBV27 and TRBJ2-7; possible D gene TRBD1, 6 bases. Trimming shortened V by 6 bases and J by 6 bases, and 15 bases separated the two germline ends. Germline V gives CDR1 MNHEY, CDR2 SMNVEV (reference sequence). There are 13 residues in the CDR3. The CDR3 region has the DNA TGTGCCAGCAGAATAACAGGGATGGTCGAGCAGTACTTC. This codes for CASRITGMVEQYF.

The chain links TRBV2 to TRBJ2-7, with D possibly TRBD1 on 6 matching bases. In germline, CDR1 is SNHLY, CDR2 FYNNEI. Trimming pared 6 bases from V and 3 bases from J, leaving 15 bases between. This CDR3 is built from 14 residues. The CDR3 loop reads CASRASGTNYEQYF. CDR3 nucleotide sequence: TGTGCCAGCAGGGCGTCCGGGACAAACTACGAGCAGTACTTC.

The gene calls are TRBV3-1 (or the pseudogene TRBV3-2) and TRBJ2-1; 7 bases are a match to TRBD1. The CDR3 runs to 14 residues. Per germline, CDR1 LGHDT and CDR2 YNNKEL (reference sequence). V shed 1 base and J 4 bases; nucleotides not matched to a gene: 1. The CDR3 bases are TGTGCCAGCAGCCAAGCGGGACAGTACAATGAGCAGTTCTTC. The encoded protein is CASSQAGQYNEQFF.

The V gene is TRBV7-2, the J gene TRBJ1-6; no clear D gene. Germline CDR1 is SGHTA and CDR2 is FQGNSA. The CDR3 sequence is 13 residues long. Trimming took 4 bases from V and 10 from J, leaving 11 bases between them. CDR3 coding DNA: TGTGCCAGCAGCTCCGTGCCGCGGTCACCCCTCCACTTT. Protein sequence: CASSSVPRSPLHF.

The chain carries TRBV24-1 and TRBJ2-5, with D tentatively TRBD1 (5 bases). The length of the CDR3 is 13 residues. The germline CDR1 and CDR2 sequences are KGHDR and SFDVKD. Trimming took off 4 bases at V and 2 bases at J, with 7 bases between the two ends. Here the CDR3 reads CATSEAGQETQYF. CDR3 in DNA: TGTGCCACCAGTGAGGCAGGGCAAGAGACCCAGTACTTC.

The rearrangement links TRBV7-9 to TRBJ1-5; a weak D match, TRBD1 (6 bases). V lost 5 bases to trimming and J lost 0 bases, with 14 bases between them. Germline V gene sequence: CDR1 SEHNR, CDR2 FQNEAQ (reference sequence). The CDR3 loop spans 16 amino acids. The CDR3 loop is CASSPGQPYSNQPQHF. The CDR3 DNA is TGTGCCAGCAGCCCCGGACAGCCGTATAGCAATCAGCCCCAGCATTTT.

This sequence joins TRBV5-5 and TRBJ1-1, with 8 bases matching TRBD1. Germline lookup yields CDR1 SGHKS and CDR2 YYEKEE (reference sequence). The length of the CDR3 is 14 residues. The ends lost 2 bases at V and 1 base at J; junction bases unmatched: 1. CDR3 protein: CASSFGTGNTEAFF. The CDR3 nucleotides are TGTGCCAGCAGCTTTGGGACAGGGAACACTGAAGCTTTCTTT.

The rearrangement links TRBV4-2 to TRBJ2-7; D ambiguous. The CDR3 loop spans 14 amino acids. The germline V gene encodes CDR1 LGHNA and CDR2 YNFKEQ. V lost 1 base, J lost 1 base, and 8 bases lay in between. The CDR3 DNA follows: TGTGCCAGCAGCCAAGCTGTTACATCCTACGAGCAGTACTTC. Its protein product is CASSQAVTSYEQYF.

The chain has TRBV6-1 and TRBJ2-7, with a weak D call TRBD2 (7 bases). CDR3 size: 14 residues. Germline values: CDR1 MNHNS, CDR2 SASEGT. The V end was cut by 0 bases, the J end by 4 bases, with 10 bases between. CDR3 bases: TGTGCCAGCAGTGAAGCGGGGGGGCTATACGAGCAGTACTTC. This translates into CASSEAGGLYEQYF.

CDR3 DNA sequence: TGCAGTGCTAGTCCGGGGGGAACCTACGAGCAGTACTTC. Translating gives CSASPGGTYEQYF. The chain carries TRBV20-1 and TRBJ2-7; 7 nucleotides line up with TRBD2. This CDR3 comprises 13 residues. With 3 bases clipped from V and 2 bases from J, the junction kept 4 bases outside the gene matches. CDR1 is DFQATT and CDR2 is SNEGSKA in the germline V gene (reference sequence).